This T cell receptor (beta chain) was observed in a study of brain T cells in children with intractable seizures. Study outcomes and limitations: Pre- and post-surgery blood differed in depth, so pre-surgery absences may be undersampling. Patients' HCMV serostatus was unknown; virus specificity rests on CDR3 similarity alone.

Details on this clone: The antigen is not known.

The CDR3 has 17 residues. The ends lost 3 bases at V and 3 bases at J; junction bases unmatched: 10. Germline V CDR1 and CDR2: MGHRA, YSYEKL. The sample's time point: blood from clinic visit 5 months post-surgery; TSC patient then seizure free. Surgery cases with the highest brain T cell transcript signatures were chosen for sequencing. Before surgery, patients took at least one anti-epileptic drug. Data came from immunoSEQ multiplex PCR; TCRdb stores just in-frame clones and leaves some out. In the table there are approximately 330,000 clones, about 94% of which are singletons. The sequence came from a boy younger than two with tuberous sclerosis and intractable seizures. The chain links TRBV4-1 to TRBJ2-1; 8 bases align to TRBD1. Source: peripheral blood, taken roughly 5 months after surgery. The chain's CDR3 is CASSQAGPGTGYNEQFF. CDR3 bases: TGCGCCAGCAGCCAGGCGGGACCCGGGACAGGCTACAATGAGCAGTTCTTC.